This TCR beta chain is drawn from a study of shared clonotypes between healthy human individuals. Germline assignment: CDR1 MNHNS and CDR2 SASEGT. The CDR3 extends over 13 amino acids. V was shortened by 8 bases and J by 4 bases, with 14 bases between the two germline ends. The run depth of the assay was deep. Several immunoSEQ 96-well plates shared each subset's DNA, each plate a replicate. As originally analysed: Junction-only sequences without quality scores came from ImmunoSEQ, so filtering differed. Sequencing used immunoSEQ multiplex PCR; TCRdb keeps in-frame clones, though not all of them. The V and J calls and clone size are taken from that table; D and trimming were inferred from the DNA. The sample records about 520,000 clones, 65% to 85% being singletons. With respect to this clone: Its antigen is not known.

Whole-study findings and limits: Exclusively blood specimens were collected; tissue repertoires likely differ.

The chain recombines TRBV6-1 with TRBJ1-2; D is unresolved. This sequence originates from a woman in her forties in good health. Some clones in this sample may be carry-over from other donors' samples. Sequencing was done on a sample of PBMCs. CDR3 in DNA: TGTGCCAGCCGCCCGGACCGCCCCTATGGCTACACCTTC. Protein sequence: CASRPDRPYGYTF.